Presented here are 3 T cell receptor beta chains from one specimen sequenced in a study of OX40 agonist ivuxolimab in advanced cancers. The data were produced by immunoSEQ multiplex PCR, yet TCRdb's version contains in-frame clones alone and is incomplete. The profile shows fewer than 20,000 clones, roughly three quarters of them singletons. The sample was CD4+ or CD8+ T cells sorted from blood, taken in a trial of the OX40 agonist ivuxolimab. All receptors derive from an adult with an advanced solid tumor such as melanoma, head and neck, liver or kidney cancer.

This rearrangement joins TRBV6-5 to TRBJ1-4; tentative D call: TRBD1 (5 bases). The germline V gene encodes CDR1 MNHEY and CDR2 SVGAGI. The V and J ends lost 7 bases and 7 bases respectively, with 16 bases between them. This CDR3 is 14 amino acids long. Here the CDR3 DNA reads TGTGCCAGCATGAAAGGGACCGAGGTTGAAAAACTGTTTTTT. It codes for CASMKGTEVEKLFF.

The genes are TRBV27 and TRBJ1-1; 9 nucleotides match TRBD1. Germline assignment: CDR1 MNHEY and CDR2 SMNVEV (reference sequence). The V segment lost 5 bases and the J segment 3 bases; nucleotides outside the gene matches: 13. This CDR3 spans 17 amino acids. CDR3 in amino acids: CASSPRQGDVMDTEAFF. The CDR3 DNA reads as TGTGCCAGCAGTCCACGACAGGGGGACGTTATGGACACTGAAGCTTTCTTT.

The V and J genes are TRBV6-1 and TRBJ1-2, with D uncertain. Between the trimmed V and J ends, which lost 6 bases and 1 base, there was a span of 12 bases. From germline, CDR1 is MNHNS and CDR2 SASEGT. This CDR3 is built from 14 residues. For the CDR3, the DNA is TGTGCCAGCAGGGCATTCCAGCGTAACTATGGCTACACCTTC. The encoded protein is CASRAFQRNYGYTF.